The clone carrying this TCR beta chain has a single count. Its target is not known. The sample originates from a study of cytomegalovirus exposure and HLA in healthy donors. General study points: Further analysis was carried out later, and it showed several of the most significant clusters appearing linked to common viral pathogens. An assumption of roughly uniform sequencing depth across donors underlay the presence/absence analyses.

Germline V gene sequence: CDR1 MNHEY, CDR2 SVGAGI. J gave up 4 bases and V 7 bases, and 5 bases lay outside the gene matches. CDR3 length equals 13 residues. PCR was performed using 60 Vbeta and 13 Jbeta primers. Method: immunoSEQ multiplex PCR; TCRdb's copy keeps in-frame clones and lacks some. The sample lists roughly 100,000 clones, approximately 80% occurring once. J is TRBJ1-1 and V is TRBV6-5; 8 positions match TRBD1. The sample comprised PBMCs. This receptor was identified in a man in his forties or fifties in good health and CMV-seronegative. CDR3 sequence (DNA): TGTGCCAGCAAGGACAGGGAGGTCACTGAAGCTTTCTTT. Its protein product is CASKDREVTEAFF.